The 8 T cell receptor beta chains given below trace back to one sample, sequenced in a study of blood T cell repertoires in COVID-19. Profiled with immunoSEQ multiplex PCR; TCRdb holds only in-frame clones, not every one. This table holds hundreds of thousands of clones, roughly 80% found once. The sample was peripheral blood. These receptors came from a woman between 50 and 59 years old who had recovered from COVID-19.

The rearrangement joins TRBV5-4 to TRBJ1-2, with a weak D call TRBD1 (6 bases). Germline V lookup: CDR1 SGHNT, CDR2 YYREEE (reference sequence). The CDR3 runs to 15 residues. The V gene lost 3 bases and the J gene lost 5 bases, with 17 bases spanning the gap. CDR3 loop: CASSSGAGQMYGYTF. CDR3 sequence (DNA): TGTGCCAGCAGCTCTGGGGCAGGACAGATGTATGGCTACACCTTC.

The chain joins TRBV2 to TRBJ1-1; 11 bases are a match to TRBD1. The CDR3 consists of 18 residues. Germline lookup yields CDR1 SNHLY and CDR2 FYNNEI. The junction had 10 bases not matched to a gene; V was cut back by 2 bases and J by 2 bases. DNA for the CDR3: TGTGCCAGCAGTGAACGAGACTTGCGGACAGGGGGCAACACTGAAGCTTTCTTT. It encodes CASSERDLRTGGNTEAFF. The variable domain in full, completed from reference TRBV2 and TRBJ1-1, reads EPEVTQTPSHQVTQMGQEVILRCVPISNHLYFYWYRQILGQKVEFLVSFYNNEISEKSEIFDDQFSVERPDGSNFTLKIRSTKLEDSAMYFCASSERDLRTGGNTEAFFGQGTRLTVV.

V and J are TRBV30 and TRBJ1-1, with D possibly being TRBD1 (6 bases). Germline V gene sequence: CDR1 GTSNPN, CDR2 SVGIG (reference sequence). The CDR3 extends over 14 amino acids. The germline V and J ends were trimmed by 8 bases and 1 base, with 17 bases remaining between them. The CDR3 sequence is CAGRSRGTNTEAFF. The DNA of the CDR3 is TGTGCCGGAAGAAGCAGGGGAACGAACACTGAAGCTTTCTTT.

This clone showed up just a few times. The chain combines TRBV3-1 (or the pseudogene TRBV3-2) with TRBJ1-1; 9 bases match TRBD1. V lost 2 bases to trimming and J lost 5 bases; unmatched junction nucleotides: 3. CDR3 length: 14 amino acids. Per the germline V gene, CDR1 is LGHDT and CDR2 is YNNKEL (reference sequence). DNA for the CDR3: TGTGCCAGCAGCCAATCCGGGACAGGGACTGAAGCTTTCTTT. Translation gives CASSQSGTGTEAFF.

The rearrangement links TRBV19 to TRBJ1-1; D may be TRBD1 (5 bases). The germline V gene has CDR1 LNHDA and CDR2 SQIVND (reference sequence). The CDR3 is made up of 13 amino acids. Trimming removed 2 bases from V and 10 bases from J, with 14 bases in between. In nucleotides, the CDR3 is TGTGCCAGTAGTATAAGTAACGGGGGTGCAGCTTTCTTT. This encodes CASSISNGGAAFF.

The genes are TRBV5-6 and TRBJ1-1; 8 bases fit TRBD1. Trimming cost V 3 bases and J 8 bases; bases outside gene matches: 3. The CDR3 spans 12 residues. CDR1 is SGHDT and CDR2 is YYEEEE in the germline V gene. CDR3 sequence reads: CASSYDRGEAFF. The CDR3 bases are TGTGCCAGCAGCTACGACAGGGGAGAAGCTTTCTTT.

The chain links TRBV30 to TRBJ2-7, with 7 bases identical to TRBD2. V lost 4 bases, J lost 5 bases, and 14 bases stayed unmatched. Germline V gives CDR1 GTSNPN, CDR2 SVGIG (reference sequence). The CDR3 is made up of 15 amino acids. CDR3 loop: CAWTSPPGLFNEQYF. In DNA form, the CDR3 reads TGTGCCTGGACCTCACCCCCGGGACTATTTAACGAGCAGTACTTC.

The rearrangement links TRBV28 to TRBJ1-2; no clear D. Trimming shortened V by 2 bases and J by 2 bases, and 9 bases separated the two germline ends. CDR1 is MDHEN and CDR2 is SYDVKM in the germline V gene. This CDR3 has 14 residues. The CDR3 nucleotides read TGTGCCAGCAGTTTACAGACAACAAACTATGGCTACACCTTC. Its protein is CASSLQTTNYGYTF.